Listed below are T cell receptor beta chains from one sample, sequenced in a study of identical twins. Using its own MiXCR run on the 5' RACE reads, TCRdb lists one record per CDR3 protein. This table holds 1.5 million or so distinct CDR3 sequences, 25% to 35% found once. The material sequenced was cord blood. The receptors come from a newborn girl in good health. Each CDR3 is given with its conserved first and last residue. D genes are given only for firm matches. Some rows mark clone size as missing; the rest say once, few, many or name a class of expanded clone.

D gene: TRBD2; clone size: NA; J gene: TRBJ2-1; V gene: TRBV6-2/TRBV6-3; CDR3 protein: CASMEREREVCLEFF; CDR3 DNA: TGTGCCAGCATGGAGCGGGAGAGGGAGGTATGCTTGGAGTTCTTC
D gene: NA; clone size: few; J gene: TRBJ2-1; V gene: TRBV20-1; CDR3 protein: CSAPSPRDGFNEQFF; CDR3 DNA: TGCAGTGCCCCAAGTCCCCGTGACGGATTCAATGAGCAGTTCTTC
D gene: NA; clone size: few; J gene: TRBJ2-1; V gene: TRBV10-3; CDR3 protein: CAISGGDGNEQFF; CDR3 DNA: TGTGCCATCAGTGGTGGGGATGGGAATGAGCAGTTCTTC
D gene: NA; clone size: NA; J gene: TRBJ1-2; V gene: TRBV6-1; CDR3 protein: CASSEPGERYGCTF; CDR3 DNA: TGTGCCAGCAGTGAACCAGGGGAGCGGTATGGCTGCACCTTC
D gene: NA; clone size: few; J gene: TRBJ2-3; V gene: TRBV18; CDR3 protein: CASSPPGPLSTDTQYF; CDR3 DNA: TGTGCCAGCTCACCACCGGGCCCACTGAGCACAGATACGCAGTATTTT
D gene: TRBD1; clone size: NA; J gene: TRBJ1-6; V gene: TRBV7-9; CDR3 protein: CAVTPGGGNSPLHF; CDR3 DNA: TGTGCCGTTACTCCAGGGGGCGGTAATTCACCCCTCCACTTT
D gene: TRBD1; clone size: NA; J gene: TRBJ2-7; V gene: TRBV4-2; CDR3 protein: CASSQGHRDRAYEQYF; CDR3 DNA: TGTGCCAGCAGCCAAGGGCACCGGGACAGGGCCTACGAGCAGTACTTC
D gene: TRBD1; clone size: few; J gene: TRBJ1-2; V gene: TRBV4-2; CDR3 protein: CASSQGGQGAQGYTF; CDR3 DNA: TGTGCCAGCAGCCAAGGGGGACAGGGGGCGCAAGGCTACACCTTC
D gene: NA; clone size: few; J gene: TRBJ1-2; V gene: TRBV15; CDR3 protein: CATSRDRISANTF; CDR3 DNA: TGTGCCACCAGCAGAGATCGTATTTCGGCTAACACCTTC
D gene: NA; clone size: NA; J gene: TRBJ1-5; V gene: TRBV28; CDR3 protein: CASSFPRQPYSNQPQHF; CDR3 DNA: TGTGCCAGCAGTTTCCCGAGACAGCCCTATAGCAATCAGCCCCAGCATTTT
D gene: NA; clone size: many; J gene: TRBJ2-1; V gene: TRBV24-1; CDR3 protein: CATSDGLKQFF; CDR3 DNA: TGTGCCACCAGTGATGGGCTTAAGCAGTTCTTC
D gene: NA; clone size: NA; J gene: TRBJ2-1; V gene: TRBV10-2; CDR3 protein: CASSLTRRGYNEQFF; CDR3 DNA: TGCGCCAGCAGTCTCACCAGGAGGGGTTACAATGAGCAGTTCTTC
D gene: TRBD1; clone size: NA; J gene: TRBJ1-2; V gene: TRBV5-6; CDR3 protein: CASSPDRGSNYGYTF; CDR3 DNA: TGTGCCAGCAGCCCGGACAGGGGAAGTAACTATGGCTACACCTTC
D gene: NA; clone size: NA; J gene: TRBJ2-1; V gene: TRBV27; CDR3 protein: CASSLLLWRHNEQFF; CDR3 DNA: TGTGCCAGCAGTTTGCTCTTGTGGAGACACAATGAGCAGTTCTTC
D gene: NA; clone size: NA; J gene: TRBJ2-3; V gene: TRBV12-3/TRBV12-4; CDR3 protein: CASSFSGSTDMQYF; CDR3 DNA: TGTGCCAGCAGTTTCAGTGGGAGCACAGATATGCAGTATTTT
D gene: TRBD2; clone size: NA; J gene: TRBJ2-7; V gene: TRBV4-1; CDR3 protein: CASSQGLAGGQLSYEQYF; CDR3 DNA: TGCGCCAGCAGCCAAGGGCTAGCGGGAGGACAGCTTTCCTACGAGCAGTACTTC
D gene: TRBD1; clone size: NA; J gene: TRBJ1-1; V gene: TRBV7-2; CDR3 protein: CASSLSRDRGGGNTEAFF; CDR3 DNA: TGTGCCAGCAGCTTATCTCGGGACAGGGGAGGGGGGAACACTGAAGCTTTCTTT
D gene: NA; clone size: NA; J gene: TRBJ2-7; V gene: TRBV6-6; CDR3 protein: CASSYGSRAYEQYF; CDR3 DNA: TGTGCCAGCAGTTACGGGAGTAGGGCCTACGAGCAGTACTTC
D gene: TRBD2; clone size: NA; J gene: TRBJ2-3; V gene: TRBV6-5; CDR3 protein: CASSYTSGGAYSADTQYF; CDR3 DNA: TGTGCCAGCAGTTATACTAGCGGGGGGGCCTATTCGGCAGATACGCAGTATTTT
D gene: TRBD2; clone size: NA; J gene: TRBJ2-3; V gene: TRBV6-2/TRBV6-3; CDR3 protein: CASSRQVLAGVADTQYF; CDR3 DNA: TGTGCCAGCAGCCGACAAGTTCTAGCGGGAGTAGCAGATACGCAGTATTTT
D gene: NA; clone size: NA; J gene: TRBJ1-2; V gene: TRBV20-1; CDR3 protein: CSARDQWDGNYGYTF; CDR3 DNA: TGCAGTGCTAGAGATCAGTGGGACGGTAACTATGGCTACACCTTC
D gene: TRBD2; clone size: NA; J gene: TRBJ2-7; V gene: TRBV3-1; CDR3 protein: CASSTGTSHNEQYF; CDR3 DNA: TGTGCCAGCAGCACCGGGACTAGCCACAATGAGCAGTACTTC
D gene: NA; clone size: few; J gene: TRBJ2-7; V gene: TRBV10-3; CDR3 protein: CAIRGKAHEQYF; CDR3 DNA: TGTGCCATCAGGGGGAAGGCCCACGAGCAGTACTTC
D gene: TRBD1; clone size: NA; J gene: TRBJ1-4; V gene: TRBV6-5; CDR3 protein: CASSYRQGTELFF; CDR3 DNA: TGTGCCAGCAGTTACAGACAGGGAACCGAACTGTTTTTT
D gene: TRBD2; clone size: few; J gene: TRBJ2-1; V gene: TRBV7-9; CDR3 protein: CASRSGTTQNNEQFF; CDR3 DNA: TGTGCCAGCAGGTCCGGGACTACACAAAACAATGAGCAGTTCTTC
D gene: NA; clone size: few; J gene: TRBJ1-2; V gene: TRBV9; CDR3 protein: CASSVGGQGLYGYTF; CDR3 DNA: TGTGCCAGCAGCGTAGGAGGGCAGGGGCTCTATGGCTACACCTTC
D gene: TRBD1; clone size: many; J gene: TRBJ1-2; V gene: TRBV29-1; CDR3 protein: CSAMTGGATEGYTF; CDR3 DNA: TGCAGCGCCATGACAGGGGGCGCGACGGAAGGCTACACCTTC
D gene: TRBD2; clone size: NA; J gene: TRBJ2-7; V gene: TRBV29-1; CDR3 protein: CSVGTSVHYEQYF; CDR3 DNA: TGCAGCGTTGGGACTAGCGTACATTACGAGCAGTACTTC
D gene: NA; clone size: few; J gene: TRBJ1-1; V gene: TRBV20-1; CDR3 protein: CSASARRNIEAFF; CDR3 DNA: TGCAGTGCTAGTGCCAGAAGGAACATTGAAGCTTTCTTT
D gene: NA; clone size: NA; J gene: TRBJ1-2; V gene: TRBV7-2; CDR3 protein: CASSFGTANPNYGYTF; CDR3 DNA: TGTGCCAGCAGCTTCGGGACGGCAAATCCTAACTATGGCTACACCTTC
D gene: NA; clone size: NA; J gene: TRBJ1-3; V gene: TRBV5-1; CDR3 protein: CASSLGGVSGNTIYF; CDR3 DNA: TGCGCCAGCAGCTTGGGGGGGGTCTCTGGAAACACCATATATTTT
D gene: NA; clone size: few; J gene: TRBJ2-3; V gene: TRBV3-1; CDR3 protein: CASSQDPFRGSDTQYF; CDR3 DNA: TGTGCCAGCAGCCAAGACCCATTCCGGGGGTCAGATACGCAGTATTTT
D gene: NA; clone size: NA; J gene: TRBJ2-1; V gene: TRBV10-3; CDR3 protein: CAISGIRLDWGFEQFF; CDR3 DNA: TGTGCCATCAGTGGGATAAGGCTAGATTGGGGCTTTGAGCAGTTCTTC
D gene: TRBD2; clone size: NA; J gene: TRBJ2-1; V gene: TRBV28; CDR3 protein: CAGSPQDGLLAGAPYINEQFF; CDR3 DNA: TGTGCCGGCAGTCCTCAGGACGGGCTACTAGCGGGAGCCCCCTATATCAATGAGCAGTTCTTC
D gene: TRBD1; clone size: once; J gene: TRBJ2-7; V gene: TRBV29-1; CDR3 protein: CSVEDRGQSRYERYF; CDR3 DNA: TGCAGCGTTGAAGACAGGGGGCAATCTCGTTACGAGCGGTACTTC
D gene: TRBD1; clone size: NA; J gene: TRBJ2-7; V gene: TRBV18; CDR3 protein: CASPPDREGAYEQYF; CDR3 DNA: TGTGCCAGCCCACCGGACAGGGAAGGGGCCTACGAGCAGTACTTC
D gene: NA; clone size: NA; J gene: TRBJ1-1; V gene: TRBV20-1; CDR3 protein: CSARVRGVNTEAFF; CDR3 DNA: TGCAGTGCTAGAGTGAGAGGAGTGAACACTGAAGCTTTCTTT
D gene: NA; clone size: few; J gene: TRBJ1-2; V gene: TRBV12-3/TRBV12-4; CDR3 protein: CASSKQENRWGYTF; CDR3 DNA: TGTGCCAGCAGCAAACAGGAAAATCGATGGGGCTACACCTTC
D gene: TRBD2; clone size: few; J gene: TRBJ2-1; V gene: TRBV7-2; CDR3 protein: CASSLGASGRHNEQFF; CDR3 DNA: TGTGCCAGCAGCTTAGGTGCTAGCGGGAGGCACAATGAGCAGTTCTTC
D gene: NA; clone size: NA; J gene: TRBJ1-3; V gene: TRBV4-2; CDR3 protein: CASSPPHWGRNTIYF; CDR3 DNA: TGTGCCAGCAGCCCCCCCCACTGGGGCCGAAACACCATATATTTT
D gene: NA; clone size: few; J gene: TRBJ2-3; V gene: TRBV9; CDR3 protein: CASSVGDSMDTQYF; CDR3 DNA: TGTGCCAGCAGCGTAGGCGATAGCATGGATACGCAGTATTTT
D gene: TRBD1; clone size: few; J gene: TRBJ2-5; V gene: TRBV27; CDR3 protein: CASSSPGQGRKTQYF; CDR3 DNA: TGTGCCAGCAGTTCGCCGGGACAGGGGAGGAAGACCCAGTACTTC
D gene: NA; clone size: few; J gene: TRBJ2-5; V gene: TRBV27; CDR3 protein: CASSRGPFGEQYF; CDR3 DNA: TGTGCCAGCAGTCGCGGACCTTTCGGGGAGCAGTACTTC
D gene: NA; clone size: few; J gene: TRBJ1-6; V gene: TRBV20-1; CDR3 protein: CSASRLRGNSPLHF; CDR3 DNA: TGCAGTGCTAGTCGGCTTAGGGGTAATTCACCCCTCCACTTT
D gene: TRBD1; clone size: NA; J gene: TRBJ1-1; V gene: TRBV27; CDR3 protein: CASSASTTGRRNTEAFF; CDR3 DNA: TGTGCCAGCAGTGCATCCACGACAGGGCGACGGAACACTGAAGCTTTCTTT
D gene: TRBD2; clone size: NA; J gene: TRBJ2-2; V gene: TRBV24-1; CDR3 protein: CATSETSGSNTGELFF; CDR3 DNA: TGTGCCACCAGTGAGACTAGCGGATCGAACACCGGGGAGCTGTTTTTT
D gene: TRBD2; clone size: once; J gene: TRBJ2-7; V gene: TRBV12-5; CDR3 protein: CASGLRDYQGAYEQYF; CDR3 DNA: TGTGCTAGTGGTTTGAGGGACTACCAAGGGGCCTACGAGCAGTACTTC
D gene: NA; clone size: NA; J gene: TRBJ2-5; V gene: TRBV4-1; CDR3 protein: CASSQVLKETQYF; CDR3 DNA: TGCGCCAGCAGCCAAGTTCTTAAAGAGACCCAGTACTTC
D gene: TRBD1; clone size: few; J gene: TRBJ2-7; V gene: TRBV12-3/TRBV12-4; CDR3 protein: CASSSRTGLSYEQYF; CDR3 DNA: TGTGCCAGCAGTTCACGGACAGGCCTCTCCTACGAGCAGTACTTC
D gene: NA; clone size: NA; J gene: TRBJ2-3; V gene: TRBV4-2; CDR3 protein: CASSQDSLADTQYF; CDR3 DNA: TGTGCCAGCAGCCAAGATTCTCTGGCAGATACGCAGTATTTT
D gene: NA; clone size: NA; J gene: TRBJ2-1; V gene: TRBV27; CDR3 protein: CASSLWGEGYNEQFF; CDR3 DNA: TGTGCCAGCAGTTTATGGGGGGAAGGATACAATGAGCAGTTCTTC
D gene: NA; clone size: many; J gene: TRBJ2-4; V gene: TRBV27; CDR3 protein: CASSLSGENIQYF; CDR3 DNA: TGCGCCAGCAGCTTGTCCGGCGAAAACATTCAGTACTTC
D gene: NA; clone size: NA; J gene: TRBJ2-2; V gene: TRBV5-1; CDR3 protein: CASTGRGEAGELFF; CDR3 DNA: TGCGCCAGCACGGGTCGCGGGGAAGCCGGGGAGCTGTTTTTT
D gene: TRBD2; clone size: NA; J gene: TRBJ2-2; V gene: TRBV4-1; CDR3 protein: CASSQDGSGRRTGELFF; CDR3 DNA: TGCGCCAGCAGCCAAGATGGTAGCGGGAGGAGGACCGGGGAGCTGTTTTTT
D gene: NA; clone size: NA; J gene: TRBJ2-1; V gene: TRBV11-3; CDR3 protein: CASSFKGGPYNEQFF; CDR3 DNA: TGTGCCAGCAGCTTTAAGGGGGGACCCTACAATGAGCAGTTCTTC
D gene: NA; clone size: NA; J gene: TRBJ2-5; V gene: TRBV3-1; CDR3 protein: CASSHELEAEQYF; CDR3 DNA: TGTGCCAGCAGCCATGAACTAGAGGCTGAGCAGTACTTC
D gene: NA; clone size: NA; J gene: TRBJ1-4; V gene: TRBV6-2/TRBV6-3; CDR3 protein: CASSYLDREKLFF; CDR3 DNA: TGTGCCAGCAGTTATCTGGATCGTGAAAAACTGTTTTTT
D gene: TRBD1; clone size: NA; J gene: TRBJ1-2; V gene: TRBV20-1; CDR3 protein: CSARDGGQGAPYYYGYTF; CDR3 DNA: TGCAGTGCTAGAGATGGTGGCCAGGGGGCTCCCTACTACTATGGCTACACCTTC
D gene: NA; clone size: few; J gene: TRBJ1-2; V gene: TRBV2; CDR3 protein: CASSDFRPPNYGYTF; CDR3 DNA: TGTGCCAGCAGTGACTTCAGGCCCCCTAACTATGGCTACACCTTC